This passage covers 5 T cell receptor beta chains from one sample sequenced in a study of identical twins. TCRdb fed the 5' RACE reads into MiXCR, producing one record per CDR3 protein. The data contain a few hundred thousand distinct CDR3 sequences, approximately 10% of them singletons. What was sequenced was naive T cells sorted from blood. These receptors all come from a woman between 50 and 59 years old in good health.

V usage is TRBV5-1 and J usage is TRBJ1-1; a weak D match, TRBD1 (6 bases). The V end was cut by 0 bases, the J end by 2 bases, with 11 bases between. The CDR3 spans 15 residues. Germline values: CDR1 SGHRS, CDR2 YFSETQ. CDR3 region: CASSLEPGANTEAFF. The CDR3 DNA reads as TGCGCCAGCAGCTTGGAGCCAGGGGCTAACACTGAAGCTTTCTTT.

In its sample, this clonotype was seen a few times. The V gene is TRBV5-1, the J gene TRBJ2-3; 7 bases match TRBD2. V shed 0 bases and J 4 bases; nucleotides not matched to a gene: 5. The CDR3 sequence is 15 residues long. From germline, CDR1 is SGHRS and CDR2 YFSETQ. CDR3: CASSLAPAGADTQYF. CDR3 bases: TGCGCCAGCAGCTTGGCCCCGGCGGGAGCAGATACGCAGTATTTT.

This clonotype has only a few counts. The V call is TRBV30, the J call TRBJ2-2; D is undetermined. With 2 bases removed from V and 6 bases from J, the gap between germline ends came to 4 bases. The CDR3 sequence is 11 residues long. The germline gives CDR1 GTSNPN, CDR2 SVGIG (reference sequence). DNA for the CDR3: TGTGCCTGGAGTACCCCCGGGGAGCTGTTTTTT. This gives the protein CAWSTPGELFF.

This clonotype was counted many times. This rearrangement joins TRBV20-1 to TRBJ2-5, with 7 bases lining up with TRBD1. Germline CDR1 DFQATT, CDR2 SNEGSKA (reference sequence). J was trimmed by 5 bases and V by 0 bases; bases with no gene match: 9. The CDR3 length is 15 residues. The CDR3 DNA sequence: TGCAGTGCTAGAGATTGGCGGACAGGACGGGAGACCCAGTACTTC. This sequence encodes CSARDWRTGRETQYF.

Only a few counts were recorded for this clonotype. The chain carries TRBV18 and TRBJ2-7; 12 bases are shared with TRBD1. The V segment lost 3 bases and the J segment 4 bases; nucleotides outside the gene matches: 4. Germline lookup yields CDR1 KGHSH and CDR2 LQKENI. This CDR3 has 15 amino acids. The CDR3 DNA sequence: TGTGCCAGCTCACCGGGGACAGGGGGCGCGTACGAGCAGTACGTC. Its protein is CASSPGTGGAYEQYV.